This T cell receptor beta chain stems from a study of blood T cells in healthy people across ages. CDR3 size: 18 residues. Between the trimmed V and J ends, which lost 7 bases and 2 bases, there was a span of 26 bases. The authors ran a second PCR of about 7 to 11 cycles using a sample-barcoded 5' primer and a J-beta primer mix. Each of the samples gave a minimum of 3 million paired-end reads that contained CDR3. TCRdb ran MiXCR on the 5' RACE reads and lists one entry per CDR3 protein. The sample lists hundreds of thousands of distinct CDR3 sequences, about 32% occurring once. What was sequenced was blood. This chain uses TRBV12-3 or TRBV12-4 with TRBJ1-2, with D possibly TRBD1 on 6 matching bases. The TCR sequence derives from a woman of 80 years or more in good health. The CDR3 DNA follows: TGTGCCAGCACCGGGAGGGTGGGTCAGGGTCAGGGGAACTATGGCTACACCTTC. Its protein product is CASTGRVGQGQGNYGYTF.